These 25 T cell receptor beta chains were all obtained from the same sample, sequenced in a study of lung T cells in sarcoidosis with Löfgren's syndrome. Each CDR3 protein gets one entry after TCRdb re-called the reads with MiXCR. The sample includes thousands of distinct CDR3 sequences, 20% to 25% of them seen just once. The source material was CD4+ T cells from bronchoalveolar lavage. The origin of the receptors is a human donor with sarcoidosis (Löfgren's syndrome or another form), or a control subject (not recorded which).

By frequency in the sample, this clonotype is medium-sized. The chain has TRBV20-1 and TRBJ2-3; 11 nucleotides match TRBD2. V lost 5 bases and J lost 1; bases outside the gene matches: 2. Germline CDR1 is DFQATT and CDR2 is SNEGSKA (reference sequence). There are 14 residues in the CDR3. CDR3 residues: CSARTSGRTDTQYF. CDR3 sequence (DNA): TGCAGTGCTCGGACTAGCGGGCGCACAGATACGCAGTATTTT.

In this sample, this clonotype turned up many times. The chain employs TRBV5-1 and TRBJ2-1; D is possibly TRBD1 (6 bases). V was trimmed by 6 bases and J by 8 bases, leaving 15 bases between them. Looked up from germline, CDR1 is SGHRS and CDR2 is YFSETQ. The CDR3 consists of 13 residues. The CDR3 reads CASNIQGRDEQFF. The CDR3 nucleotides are TGCGCCAGCAATATACAGGGTCGGGATGAGCAGTTCTTC.

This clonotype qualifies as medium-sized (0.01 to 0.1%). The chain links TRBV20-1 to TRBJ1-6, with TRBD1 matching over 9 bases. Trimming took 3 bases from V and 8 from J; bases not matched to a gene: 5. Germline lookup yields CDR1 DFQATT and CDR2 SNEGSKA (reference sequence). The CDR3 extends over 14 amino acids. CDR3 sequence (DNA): TGCAGTGCTAGTGAGACAGGGGGTGATTCACCCCTCCACTTT. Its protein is CSASETGGDSPLHF.

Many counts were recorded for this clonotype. DNA for the CDR3: TGTGCCAGCAGTTTACAAGGGACAGGGGTACCTGGGGCCAACGTCCTGACTTTC. Amino acid sequence: CASSLQGTGVPGANVLTF. This sequence joins TRBV6-1 and TRBJ2-6; 10 bases are a match to TRBD1. The CDR3 totals 18 residues. Per the germline V gene, CDR1 is MNHNS and CDR2 is SASEGT. V was pared by 5 bases and J by 2 bases, with 9 bases of the junction left unmatched.

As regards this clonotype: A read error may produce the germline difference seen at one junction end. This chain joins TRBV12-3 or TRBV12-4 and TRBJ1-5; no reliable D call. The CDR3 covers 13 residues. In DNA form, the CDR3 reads TGTGCCAGCAGTTCATCCGACAATCAGCCCCAGCAGTTT. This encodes CASSSSDNQPQQF.

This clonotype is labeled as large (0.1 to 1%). The CDR3 loop is CAIEGLAEDTQYF. In nucleotides, the CDR3 is TGTGCCATCGAGGGACTAGCGGAAGATACGCAGTATTTT. V is TRBV6-2 or TRBV6-3 and J is TRBJ2-3; the match to TRBD2 covers 11 bases. CDR1 and CDR2 from the germline V gene are MNHEY and SVGEGT. This CDR3 is 13 amino acids long. Losses at the gene ends were 10 bases for V and 5 bases for J; bases not matched to a gene: 5.

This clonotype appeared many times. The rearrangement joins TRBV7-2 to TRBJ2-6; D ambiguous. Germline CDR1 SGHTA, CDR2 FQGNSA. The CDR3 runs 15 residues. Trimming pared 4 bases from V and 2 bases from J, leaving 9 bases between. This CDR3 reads CASSSYSPGANVLTF. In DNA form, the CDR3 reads TGTGCCAGCAGCTCCTACAGCCCTGGGGCCAACGTCCTGACTTTC.

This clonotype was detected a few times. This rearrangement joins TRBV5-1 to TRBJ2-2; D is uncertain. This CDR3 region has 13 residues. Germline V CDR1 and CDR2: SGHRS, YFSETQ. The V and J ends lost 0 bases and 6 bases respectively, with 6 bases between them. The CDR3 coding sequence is TGCGCCAGCAGCTTGGATGGTGCCGGGGAGCTGTTTTTT. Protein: CASSLDGAGELFF.

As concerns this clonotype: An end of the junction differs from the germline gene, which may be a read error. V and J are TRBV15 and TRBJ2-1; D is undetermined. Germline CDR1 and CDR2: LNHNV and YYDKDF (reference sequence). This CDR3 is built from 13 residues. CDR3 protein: CATSRVPSNGQFF. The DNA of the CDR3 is TGTGCCACCAGCAGGGTCCCCTCCAATGGGCAGTTCTTC.

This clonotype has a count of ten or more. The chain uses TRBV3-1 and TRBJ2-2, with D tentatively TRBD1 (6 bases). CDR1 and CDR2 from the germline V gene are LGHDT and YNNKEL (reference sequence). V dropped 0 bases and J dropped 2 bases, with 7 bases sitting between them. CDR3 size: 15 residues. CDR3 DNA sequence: TGTGCCAGCAGCCAAGACAGGGGAAACACCGGGGAGCTGTTTTTT. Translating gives CASSQDRGNTGELFF. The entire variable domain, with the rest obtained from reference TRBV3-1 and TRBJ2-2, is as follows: DTAVSQTPKYLVTQMGNDKSIKCEQNLGHDTMYWYKQDSKKFLKIMFSYNNKELIINETVPNRFSPKSPDKAHLNLHINSLELGDSAVYFCASSQDRGNTGELFFGEGSRLTVL.

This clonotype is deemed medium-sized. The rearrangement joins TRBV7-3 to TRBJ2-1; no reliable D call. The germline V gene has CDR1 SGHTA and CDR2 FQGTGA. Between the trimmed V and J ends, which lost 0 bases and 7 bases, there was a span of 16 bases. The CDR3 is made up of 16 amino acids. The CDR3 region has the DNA TGTGCCAGCAGCTTAACGCCCGGGCCTTTTACGAATGAGCAGTTCTTC. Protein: CASSLTPGPFTNEQFF.

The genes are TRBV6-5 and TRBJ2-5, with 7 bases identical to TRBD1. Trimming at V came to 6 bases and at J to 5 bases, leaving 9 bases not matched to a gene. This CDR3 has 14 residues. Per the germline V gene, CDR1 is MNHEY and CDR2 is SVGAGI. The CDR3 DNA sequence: TGTGCCAGCAGCCTCACAGGGGCTGGGGAGACCCAGTACTTC. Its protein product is CASSLTGAGETQYF.

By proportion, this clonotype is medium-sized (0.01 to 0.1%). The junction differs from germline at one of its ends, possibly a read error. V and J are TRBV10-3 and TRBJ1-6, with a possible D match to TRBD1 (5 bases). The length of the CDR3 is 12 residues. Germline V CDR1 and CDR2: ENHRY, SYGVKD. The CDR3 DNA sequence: TGTGCCATCAGTGACCCGGGACGGGCCTTGATCTTT. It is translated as CAISDPGRALIF.

CDR3 in amino acids: CASSSYRARSHTF. In DNA, the CDR3 is TGTGCCAGCAGTTCCTACAGGGCTAGGAGCCACACCTTC. The genes are TRBV6-2 or TRBV6-3 and TRBJ1-2; D is perhaps TRBD1 (6 bases). There are 13 residues in the CDR3. Germline CDR1 is MNHEY and CDR2 is SVGEGT. V gave up 4 bases and J gave up 12 bases, with 18 bases separating them.

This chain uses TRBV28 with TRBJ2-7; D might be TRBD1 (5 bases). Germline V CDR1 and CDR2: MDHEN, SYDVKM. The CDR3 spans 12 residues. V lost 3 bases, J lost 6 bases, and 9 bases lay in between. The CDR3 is CASSLSQGEQYF. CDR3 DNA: TGTGCCAGCAGTTTGTCCCAGGGCGAGCAGTACTTC.

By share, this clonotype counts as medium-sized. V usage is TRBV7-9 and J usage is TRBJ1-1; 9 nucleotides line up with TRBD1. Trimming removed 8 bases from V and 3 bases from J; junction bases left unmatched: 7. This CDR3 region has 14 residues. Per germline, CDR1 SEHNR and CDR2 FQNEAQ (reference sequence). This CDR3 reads CASETGTGYTEAFF. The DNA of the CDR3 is TGTGCCAGCGAAACCGGGACAGGGTACACTGAAGCTTTCTTT.

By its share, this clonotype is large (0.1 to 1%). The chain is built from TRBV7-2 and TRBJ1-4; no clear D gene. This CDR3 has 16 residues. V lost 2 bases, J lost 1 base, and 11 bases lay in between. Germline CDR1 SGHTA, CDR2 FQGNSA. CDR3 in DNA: TGTGCCAGCAGCTTACACGGAGGAGGAACTAATGAAAAACTGTTTTTT. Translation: CASSLHGGGTNEKLFF.

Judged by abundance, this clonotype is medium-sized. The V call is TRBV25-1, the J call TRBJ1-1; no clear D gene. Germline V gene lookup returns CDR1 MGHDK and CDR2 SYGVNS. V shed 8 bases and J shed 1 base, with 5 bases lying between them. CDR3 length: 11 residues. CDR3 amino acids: CASVWNTEAFF. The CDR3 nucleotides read TGTGCCAGCGTTTGGAACACTGAAGCTTTCTTT.

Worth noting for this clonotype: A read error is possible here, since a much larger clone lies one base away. The CDR3 DNA reads TGTGCCAGCAGAGCTGACACCTACGAGCAGTGCTTC. It codes for CASRADTYEQCF. The chain employs TRBV2 and TRBJ2-7; no reliable D call. The CDR3 has 12 amino acids. Germline-derived CDR1 and CDR2 are SNHLY and FYNNEI.

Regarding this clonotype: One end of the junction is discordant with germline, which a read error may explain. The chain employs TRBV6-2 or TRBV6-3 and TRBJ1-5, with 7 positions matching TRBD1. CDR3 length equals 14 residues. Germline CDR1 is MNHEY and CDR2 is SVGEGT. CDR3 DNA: TGTGCCAGCAGTTACTCGCAGGGACAGCGAACCGGGCACTTC. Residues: CASSYSQGQRTGHF.

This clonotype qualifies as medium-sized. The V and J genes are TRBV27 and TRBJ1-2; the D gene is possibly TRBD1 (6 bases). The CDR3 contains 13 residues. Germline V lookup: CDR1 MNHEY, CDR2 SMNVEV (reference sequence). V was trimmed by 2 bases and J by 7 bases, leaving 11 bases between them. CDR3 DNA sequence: TGTGCCAGCAGTTTAAAGGGGGTCGGTGGCTACACCTTC. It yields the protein CASSLKGVGGYTF.

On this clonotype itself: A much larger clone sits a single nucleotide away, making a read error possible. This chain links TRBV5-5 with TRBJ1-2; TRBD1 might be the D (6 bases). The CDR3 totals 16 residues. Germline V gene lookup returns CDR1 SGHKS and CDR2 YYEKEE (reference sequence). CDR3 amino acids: CASSLGSAGDLVGYAF. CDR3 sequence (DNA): TGTGCCAGCAGTTTGGGTTCGGCAGGGGATCTGGTCGGCTACGCCTTC.

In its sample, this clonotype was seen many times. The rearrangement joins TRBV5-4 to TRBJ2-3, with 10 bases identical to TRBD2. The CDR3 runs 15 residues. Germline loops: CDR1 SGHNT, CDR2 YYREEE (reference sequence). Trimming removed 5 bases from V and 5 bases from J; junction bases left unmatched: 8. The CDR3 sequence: CASRASGSGEDTQYF. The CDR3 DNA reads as TGTGCCAGCAGGGCTAGCGGGAGCGGGGAAGATACGCAGTATTTT.

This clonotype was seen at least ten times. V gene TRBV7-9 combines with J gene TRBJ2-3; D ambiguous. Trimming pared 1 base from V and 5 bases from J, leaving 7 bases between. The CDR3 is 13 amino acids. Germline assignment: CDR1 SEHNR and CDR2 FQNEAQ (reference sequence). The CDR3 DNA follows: TGTGCCAGCAGCTTAGACGCTGGAGATACGCAGTATTTT. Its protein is CASSLDAGDTQYF.

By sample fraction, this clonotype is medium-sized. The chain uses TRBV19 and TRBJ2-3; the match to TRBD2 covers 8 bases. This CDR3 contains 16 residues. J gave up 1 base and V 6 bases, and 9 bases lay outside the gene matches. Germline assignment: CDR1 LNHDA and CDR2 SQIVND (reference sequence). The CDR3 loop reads CASSPRSGIGTDTQYF. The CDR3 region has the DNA TGTGCCAGTAGCCCTCGTAGCGGGATTGGCACAGATACGCAGTATTTT.